The rows below give T cell receptor beta chains drawn from one sample of a study of blood T cell repertoires in COVID-19. Repertoires were generated with immunoSEQ multiplex PCR, while TCRdb's copy carries only in-frame clones and drops some. This sample yields roughly 40,000 clones, of which approximately 92% are seen a single time; under 9.5% belongs to the top ten. The sequencing input was peripheral blood. The source of these receptors is a young man with active or convalescent COVID-19. Each CDR3 is given without its conserved first and last residue. Each record gives: V gene, CDR3 protein.

v_call: TRBV5-4
cdr3_aa: ASSFPGTSGVNEQF

v_call: TRBV5-1
cdr3_aa: ASSLAAGYQPQH

v_call: TRBV9
cdr3_aa: ASSVQGAVGTEAF

v_call: TRBV6-5
cdr3_aa: ASKNTLSFNQPQH

v_call: TRBV29-1
cdr3_aa: SANGGDGYT

v_call: TRBV5-1
cdr3_aa: ASSRGTAQETQY

v_call: TRBV11-3
cdr3_aa: ASSSGDRSYSGNTIY

v_call: TRBV7-2
cdr3_aa: ASSYGGGQETQY

v_call: TRBV27
cdr3_aa: ASSGIGQYEQY

v_call: TRBV6-5
cdr3_aa: ASSRDRGDEKLF

v_call: TRBV3-1/TRBV3-2
cdr3_aa: ASSRGGGRSPLH

v_call: TRBV5-1
cdr3_aa: ASSWGWGDAEAF

v_call: TRBV7-9
cdr3_aa: ASSFDLGGRVGGYT

v_call: TRBV2
cdr3_aa: ASSEGVNTEAF

v_call: TRBV18
cdr3_aa: ASSPGRLNLMNTEAF

v_call: TRBV5-3
cdr3_aa: ARSLTGTGANSNQPQH

v_call: TRBV12-3/TRBV12-4
cdr3_aa: ASSFSELDTQY

v_call: TRBV7-9
cdr3_aa: ASSHGLQPQH

v_call: TRBV6-1
cdr3_aa: ASSESRVLAGGYNEQF

v_call: TRBV27
cdr3_aa: ASSAHRDGTEAF

v_call: TRBV19
cdr3_aa: ASTPTSGRALVETQY

v_call: TRBV4-1
cdr3_aa: ASSQVPGEQETQY

v_call: TRBV19
cdr3_aa: ATSGLREKLF

v_call: TRBV7-3
cdr3_aa: ASSLGGGSLANEQF

v_call: TRBV7-2
cdr3_aa: ASSSWTTTNEKLF

v_call: TRBV6-1
cdr3_aa: ASSDRDRRPLSNTEAF

v_call: TRBV5-1
cdr3_aa: ASSLDGNEQF

v_call: TRBV28
cdr3_aa: ASTDSQETQY

v_call: TRBV28
cdr3_aa: ASSLSDRGETQY

v_call: TRBV7-3
cdr3_aa: ASSPNPRGQTGELF

v_call: TRBV5-4
cdr3_aa: ASSPDRGGGYT

v_call: TRBV18
cdr3_aa: ASSPYYDTGKYGYT

v_call: TRBV29-1
cdr3_aa: SVGTSGRARNEQF

v_call: TRBV2
cdr3_aa: ASSTDGDIQY

v_call: TRBV30
cdr3_aa: AWRTRGGETQY

v_call: TRBV6-5
cdr3_aa: ASSLTSGGATQY

v_call: TRBV5-1
cdr3_aa: ASSTLSAGNYT

v_call: TRBV4-1
cdr3_aa: ASSQVQGENSPLH

v_call: TRBV6-6
cdr3_aa: ASSYSGGAMRGYT

v_call: TRBV19
cdr3_aa: ASSLGTGRSGNTIY

v_call: TRBV28
cdr3_aa: ASSLIKETQY

v_call: TRBV7-9
cdr3_aa: ASSLAQGGTNEKLF

v_call: TRBV27
cdr3_aa: ASSLLTGPKYSNQPQH

v_call: TRBV3-1/TRBV3-2
cdr3_aa: ASSGLGGTKNIQY

v_call: TRBV11-3
cdr3_aa: ASSLRQLDNSPLH

v_call: TRBV24-1
cdr3_aa: ATSENGQDRPGRAF

v_call: TRBV7-9
cdr3_aa: ASSLWTDYGYT

v_call: TRBV5-4
cdr3_aa: ASGKGGRRTGDTGELF

v_call: TRBV6-5
cdr3_aa: ASSYTGTGPHGYT

v_call: TRBV7-2
cdr3_aa: ASSYSLAQPDTQY